A selection of T cell receptor beta chains follows, all from one sample in a study of CD8 T cells in ankylosing spondylitis. In TCRdb, the 5' RACE reads were re-called with MiXCR into one record per CDR3 protein. Seen here are approximately 550,000 distinct CDR3 sequences, approximately 12% observed once, and the top ten hold 6.8%. Sequenced material: blood, either unsorted or a sorted T cell fraction (not recorded which). The receptors stem from a male donor with ankylosing spondylitis. Both conserved end residues are part of each CDR3. The D gene is left open where the match is weak. A row's size may be missing; if present it is once, few, many or a size class.

d_call: NA; clone_size: many; v_call: TRBV5-1; j_call: TRBJ2-7; cdr3_nt: TGCGCCAGCAGCTTCAACGATCGAGGAACCTCCTACGAGCAGTACTTC; cdr3_aa: CASSFNDRGTSYEQYF
d_call: TRBD2; clone_size: few; v_call: TRBV12-3/TRBV12-4; j_call: TRBJ2-3; cdr3_nt: TGTGCCAGCAGTACGGGACTAGCGGCTAGCACAGATACGCAGTATTTT; cdr3_aa: CASSTGLAASTDTQYF
d_call: TRBD1; clone_size: many; v_call: TRBV18; j_call: TRBJ2-7; cdr3_nt: TGTGCCAGCTCAACCCTGGACAGGAGCGAGCAGTACTTC; cdr3_aa: CASSTLDRSEQYF
d_call: NA; clone_size: few; v_call: TRBV10-3; j_call: TRBJ2-1; cdr3_nt: TGTGCCATCAGTGAGTCGAGACAGGCTACCTCCTACAATGAGCAGTTCTTC; cdr3_aa: CAISESRQATSYNEQFF
d_call: NA; clone_size: few; v_call: TRBV11-3; j_call: TRBJ2-1; cdr3_nt: TGTGCCAGCAGCTTAATCAGGGGAGATGAGCAGTTCTTC; cdr3_aa: CASSLIRGDEQFF
d_call: TRBD1; clone_size: few; v_call: TRBV20-1; j_call: TRBJ1-4; cdr3_nt: TGCAGTGCTCATCCGGGGCAGGGGGTTGAAAAACTGTTTTTT; cdr3_aa: CSAHPGQGVEKLFF
d_call: NA; clone_size: many; v_call: TRBV9; j_call: TRBJ2-1; cdr3_nt: TGTGCCAGCAGCGTAGGCCCCGGGAGCGATGAGCAGTTCTTC; cdr3_aa: CASSVGPGSDEQFF
d_call: NA; clone_size: few; v_call: TRBV19; j_call: TRBJ2-1; cdr3_nt: TGTGCCAGTAGTATAGGCCCTGCCGAGCAGTTCTTC; cdr3_aa: CASSIGPAEQFF
d_call: TRBD2; clone_size: many; v_call: TRBV20-1; j_call: TRBJ2-1; cdr3_nt: TGCAGTGCTAGAGATAACCTAGCGGGAAAGAATGAGCAGTTCTTC; cdr3_aa: CSARDNLAGKNEQFF
d_call: TRBD2; clone_size: few; v_call: TRBV27; j_call: TRBJ2-1; cdr3_nt: TGTGCCAGCTCGTCGGGCGGGAGTTCCCTCGGTGAGCAGTTCTTC; cdr3_aa: CASSSGGSSLGEQFF
d_call: NA; clone_size: many; v_call: TRBV2; j_call: TRBJ1-1; cdr3_nt: TGTGCCAGCAGACCGGACGCCCGAGAAGCTTTCTTT; cdr3_aa: CASRPDAREAFF
d_call: NA; clone_size: few; v_call: TRBV6-1; j_call: TRBJ2-5; cdr3_nt: TGTGCCAGCAGGGACTATCGGTACCAAGAGACCCAGTACTTC; cdr3_aa: CASRDYRYQETQYF
d_call: TRBD1; clone_size: few; v_call: TRBV6-5; j_call: TRBJ2-2; cdr3_nt: TGTGCCAGCAGTTACTCGGCAGGGGGCAACACCGGGGAGCTGTTTTTT; cdr3_aa: CASSYSAGGNTGELFF
d_call: NA; clone_size: NA; v_call: TRBV11-2; j_call: TRBJ2-7; cdr3_nt: TGTGCCAGCAGCTTAGACCTTCCGGGTCAGAACTCCTACGAGCAGTACTTC; cdr3_aa: CASSLDLPGQNSYEQYF
d_call: NA; clone_size: few; v_call: TRBV29-1; j_call: TRBJ2-3; cdr3_nt: TGCAGCGTTAGGCCTCGAGACACAGATACGCAGTATTTT; cdr3_aa: CSVRPRDTDTQYF
d_call: NA; clone_size: few; v_call: TRBV3-1; j_call: TRBJ2-1; cdr3_nt: TGTGCCAGCAGCCAAGAAATTCGCGGGATCGAACACAATGAGCAGTTCTTC; cdr3_aa: CASSQEIRGIEHNEQFF
d_call: TRBD1; clone_size: NA; v_call: TRBV5-1; j_call: TRBJ2-6; cdr3_nt: TGCGCCAGCAACTTCGGCGACAGGGTTACTGGGGCCAACGTCCTGACTTTC; cdr3_aa: CASNFGDRVTGANVLTF
d_call: TRBD1; clone_size: NA; v_call: TRBV5-1; j_call: TRBJ2-1; cdr3_nt: TGCGCCAGCAGCTTGATTTCCAGGGGGTTTATCGATGAGCAGTTCTTC; cdr3_aa: CASSLISRGFIDEQFF
d_call: TRBD1; clone_size: NA; v_call: TRBV5-6; j_call: TRBJ2-3; cdr3_nt: TGTGCCAGCAGCTCCGACAGGGGGCGAGTGTCAGATACGCAGTATTTT; cdr3_aa: CASSSDRGRVSDTQYF
d_call: TRBD2; clone_size: NA; v_call: TRBV20-1; j_call: TRBJ2-3; cdr3_nt: TGCAGTGCTCATCCGGCTAGCGGAAGCACAGATACGCAGTATTTT; cdr3_aa: CSAHPASGSTDTQYF
d_call: TRBD2; clone_size: NA; v_call: TRBV24-1; j_call: TRBJ2-7; cdr3_nt: TGTGCCACCATCGAACTCTGGGACTACTCCCTATTAAAGCAGTACTTC; cdr3_aa: CATIELWDYSLLKQYF
d_call: NA; clone_size: NA; v_call: TRBV6-2/TRBV6-3; j_call: TRBJ1-1; cdr3_nt: TGTGCCAGCTTTCTCGTACTTGGAACTGAAGCTTTCTTT; cdr3_aa: CASFLVLGTEAFF
d_call: NA; clone_size: few; v_call: TRBV5-1; j_call: TRBJ1-1; cdr3_nt: TGCGCCAGCAGCTTGCAAGGCCAGGGTATGGGCACTGAAGCTTTCTTT; cdr3_aa: CASSLQGQGMGTEAFF
d_call: NA; clone_size: NA; v_call: TRBV29-1; j_call: TRBJ1-2; cdr3_nt: TGCAGCGTTGACGCCAGGGGACCTAACTATGGCTACACCTTC; cdr3_aa: CSVDARGPNYGYTF
d_call: NA; clone_size: NA; v_call: TRBV5-1; j_call: TRBJ2-1; cdr3_nt: TGCGCCAGCAGCTTGACCGGGTACAACAATGAGCAGTTCTTC; cdr3_aa: CASSLTGYNNEQFF
d_call: TRBD1; clone_size: NA; v_call: TRBV2; j_call: TRBJ2-1; cdr3_nt: TGTGCCAGCCGACGACAGGGGGATGAGCAGTTCTTC; cdr3_aa: CASRRQGDEQFF
d_call: NA; clone_size: NA; v_call: TRBV30; j_call: TRBJ2-1; cdr3_nt: TGTGCCTGGGGGGGGTCGGGGATATACAATGAGCAGTTCTTC; cdr3_aa: CAWGGSGIYNEQFF
d_call: NA; clone_size: NA; v_call: TRBV27; j_call: TRBJ1-1; cdr3_nt: TGTGCCAGCAGTCGGAAAATGAACACTGAAGCTTTCTTT; cdr3_aa: CASSRKMNTEAFF
d_call: TRBD1; clone_size: NA; v_call: TRBV6-5; j_call: TRBJ1-2; cdr3_nt: TGTGCCAGCAGTTACCGACAGGGTTCCTATGGCTACACCTTC; cdr3_aa: CASSYRQGSYGYTF
d_call: NA; clone_size: many; v_call: TRBV7-2; j_call: TRBJ1-2; cdr3_nt: TGTGCCAGCAGCTTAGGAATTAACTATGGCTACACCTTC; cdr3_aa: CASSLGINYGYTF
d_call: TRBD1; clone_size: many; v_call: TRBV5-1; j_call: TRBJ1-2; cdr3_nt: TGCGCCAGCAGCGGTGGACAGGGAGCTGGCTACACCTTC; cdr3_aa: CASSGGQGAGYTF
d_call: TRBD1; clone_size: few; v_call: TRBV18; j_call: TRBJ1-6; cdr3_nt: TGTGCCAGCTCACCACTACAGCGGGACAGTAATTCACCCCTCCACTTT; cdr3_aa: CASSPLQRDSNSPLHF
d_call: NA; clone_size: few; v_call: TRBV20-1; j_call: TRBJ2-2; cdr3_nt: TGCAGTGCTACTATTGAGGGCCAGGGAATGTTTTTT; cdr3_aa: CSATIEGQGMFF
d_call: NA; clone_size: NA; v_call: TRBV7-2; j_call: TRBJ1-5; cdr3_nt: TGTGCCAGCACCCCCAACCCCGGGGCCGATCAGCCCCAGCATTTT; cdr3_aa: CASTPNPGADQPQHF
d_call: NA; clone_size: NA; v_call: TRBV11-2; j_call: TRBJ1-1; cdr3_nt: TGTGCCAGCAGCTTATGGCAGGGGACCATGAACACTGAAGCTTTCTTT; cdr3_aa: CASSLWQGTMNTEAFF
d_call: TRBD2; clone_size: NA; v_call: TRBV27; j_call: TRBJ2-1; cdr3_nt: TGTGCCAGCAGTAGACCGGGACTAGACAATGAGCAGTTCTTC; cdr3_aa: CASSRPGLDNEQFF
d_call: NA; clone_size: NA; v_call: TRBV27; j_call: TRBJ2-1; cdr3_nt: TGTGCCAGCAGCCGACACATGGATGAGCAGTTCTTC; cdr3_aa: CASSRHMDEQFF
d_call: NA; clone_size: NA; v_call: TRBV4-1; j_call: TRBJ1-5; cdr3_nt: TGCGCCAGCAGCCAAGGGACGGGTAACAATCAGCCCCAGCATTTT; cdr3_aa: CASSQGTGNNQPQHF
d_call: NA; clone_size: NA; v_call: TRBV20-1; j_call: TRBJ1-3; cdr3_nt: TGCAGTGCTAGAGATTATAAGGGTATGGGAAACACCATATATTTT; cdr3_aa: CSARDYKGMGNTIYF
d_call: NA; clone_size: many; v_call: TRBV5-1; j_call: TRBJ1-4; cdr3_nt: TGCGCCAGCAGGCCCGAGGCAACTAATGAAAAACTGTTTTTT; cdr3_aa: CASRPEATNEKLFF
d_call: NA; clone_size: NA; v_call: TRBV7-2; j_call: TRBJ2-2; cdr3_nt: TGTGCCAGCAGCCTCGGCTATAACACCGGGGAGCTGTTTTTT; cdr3_aa: CASSLGYNTGELFF
d_call: NA; clone_size: NA; v_call: TRBV5-1; j_call: TRBJ2-5; cdr3_nt: TGCGCCAGCAGCCTAAACCGACAGGCCCGAGAAGAGACCCAGTACTTC; cdr3_aa: CASSLNRQAREETQYF
d_call: TRBD1; clone_size: NA; v_call: TRBV20-1; j_call: TRBJ1-6; cdr3_nt: TGCAGTGCGTACAGGGGGCCAGATTTCTATAATTCACCCCTCCACTTT; cdr3_aa: CSAYRGPDFYNSPLHF
d_call: NA; clone_size: NA; v_call: TRBV12-3/TRBV12-4; j_call: TRBJ2-7; cdr3_nt: TGTGCCAGCAGCTTCCAAAGCGCCTACGAGCAGTACTTC; cdr3_aa: CASSFQSAYEQYF
d_call: NA; clone_size: few; v_call: TRBV19; j_call: TRBJ2-3; cdr3_nt: TGTGCCAGTAGTCCCCGCGGTGTGGGGCCAGATACGCAGTATTTT; cdr3_aa: CASSPRGVGPDTQYF